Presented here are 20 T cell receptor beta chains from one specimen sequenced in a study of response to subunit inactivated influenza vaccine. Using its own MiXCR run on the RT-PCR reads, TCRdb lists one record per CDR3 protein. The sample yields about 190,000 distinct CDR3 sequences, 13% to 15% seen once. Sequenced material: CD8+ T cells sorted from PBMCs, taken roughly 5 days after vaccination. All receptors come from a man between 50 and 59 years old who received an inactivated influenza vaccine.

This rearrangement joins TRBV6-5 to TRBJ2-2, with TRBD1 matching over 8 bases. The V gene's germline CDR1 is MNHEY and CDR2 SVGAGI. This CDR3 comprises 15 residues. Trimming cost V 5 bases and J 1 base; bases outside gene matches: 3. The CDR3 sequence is CASSTGQGNTGELFF. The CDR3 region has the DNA TGTGCCAGCAGTACTGGACAGGGGAACACCGGGGAGCTGTTTTTT.

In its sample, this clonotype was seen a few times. CDR3 region: CASSYSSGLYYEQYF. CDR3 nucleotide sequence: TGTGCCAGCAGTTACTCGTCGGGGCTCTACTACGAGCAGTACTTC. The chain couples TRBV6-2 or TRBV6-3 to TRBJ2-7; D tentatively reads TRBD1 or TRBD2 (5 bases each). The ends were cut back, 0 bases at V and 3 bases at J, with 12 bases in the middle. CDR1 is MNHEY and CDR2 is SVGEGT in the germline V gene. This CDR3 region has 15 residues.

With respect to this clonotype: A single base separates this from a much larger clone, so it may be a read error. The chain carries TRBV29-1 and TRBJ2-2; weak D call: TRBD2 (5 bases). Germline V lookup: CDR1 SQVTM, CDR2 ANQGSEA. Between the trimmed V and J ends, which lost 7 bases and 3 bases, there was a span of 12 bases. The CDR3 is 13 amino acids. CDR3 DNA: TGCAGCGCGAGCGGCGTGGACACCGGGGAGCTGTTTTTT. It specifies CSASGVDTGELFF.

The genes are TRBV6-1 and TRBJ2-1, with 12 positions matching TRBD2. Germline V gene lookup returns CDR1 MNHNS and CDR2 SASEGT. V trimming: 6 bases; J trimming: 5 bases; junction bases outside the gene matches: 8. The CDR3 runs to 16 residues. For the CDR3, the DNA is TGTGCCAGCAGCCGACTAGCGGGAGCTCTTGACAATGAGCAGTTCTTC. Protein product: CASSRLAGALDNEQFF.

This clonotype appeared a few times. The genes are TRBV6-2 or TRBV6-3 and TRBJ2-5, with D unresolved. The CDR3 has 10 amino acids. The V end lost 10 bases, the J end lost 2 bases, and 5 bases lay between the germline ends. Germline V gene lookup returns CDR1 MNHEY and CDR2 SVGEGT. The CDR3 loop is CATAQETQYF. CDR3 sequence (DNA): TGTGCCACCGCGCAAGAGACCCAGTACTTC.

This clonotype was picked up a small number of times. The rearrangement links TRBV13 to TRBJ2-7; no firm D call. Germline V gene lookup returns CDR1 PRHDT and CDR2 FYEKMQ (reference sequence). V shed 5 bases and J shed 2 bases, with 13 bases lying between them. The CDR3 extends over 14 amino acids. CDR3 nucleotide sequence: TGTGCCAGCAGCCCAGTCAGGAGCCCCTACGAGCAGTACTTC. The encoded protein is CASSPVRSPYEQYF.

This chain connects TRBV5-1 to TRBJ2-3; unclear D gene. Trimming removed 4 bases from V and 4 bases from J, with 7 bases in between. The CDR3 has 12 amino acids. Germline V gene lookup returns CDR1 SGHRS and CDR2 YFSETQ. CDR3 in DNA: TGCGCCAGCAGCCCATCGTCAGATACGCAGTATTTT. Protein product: CASSPSSDTQYF.

CDR3 in DNA: TGTGCCAGCAGCGTAGCCCCTAGCGGGAGGGGCAATGAGCAGTTCTTC. As protein: CASSVAPSGRGNEQFF. This chain links TRBV9 with TRBJ2-1, with 12 nucleotides matching TRBD2. CDR3 length equals 16 residues. V shed 0 bases and J 6 bases; nucleotides not matched to a gene: 4. The germline CDR1 and CDR2 sequences are SGDLS and YYNGEE.

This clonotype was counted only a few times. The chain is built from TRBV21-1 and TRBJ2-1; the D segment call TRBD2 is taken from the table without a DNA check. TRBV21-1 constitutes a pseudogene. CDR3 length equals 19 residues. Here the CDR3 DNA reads TGTGCCAGCAGCAAAGGGGGACTAGCGGGAAGATCCTCCTACAATGAGCAGTTCTTC. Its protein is CASSKGGLAGRSSYNEQFF.

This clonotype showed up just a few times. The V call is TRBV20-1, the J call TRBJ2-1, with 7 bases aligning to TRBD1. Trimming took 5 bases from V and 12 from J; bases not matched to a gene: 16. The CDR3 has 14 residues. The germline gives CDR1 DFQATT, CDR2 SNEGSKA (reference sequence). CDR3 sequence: CSAGTDTYNELQFF. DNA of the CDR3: TGCAGTGCTGGGACAGATACGTACAATGAGTTGCAGTTCTTC.

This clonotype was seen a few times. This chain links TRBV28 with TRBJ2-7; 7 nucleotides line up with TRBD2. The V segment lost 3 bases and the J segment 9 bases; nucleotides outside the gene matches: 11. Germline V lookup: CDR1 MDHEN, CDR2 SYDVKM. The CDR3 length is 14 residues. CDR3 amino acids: CASSLGDYNIGQYF. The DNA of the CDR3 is TGTGCCAGCAGTTTGGGGGACTACAATATCGGGCAGTACTTC.

The CDR3 DNA sequence: TGCAGTGCTAGTGTTGGGACCTATATATATGAGCAGTTCTTC. The encoded protein is CSASVGTYIYEQFF. The gene calls are TRBV20-1 and TRBJ2-1; D is tentatively TRBD1 or TRBD2 (5 bases each). From germline, CDR1 is DFQATT and CDR2 SNEGSKA (reference sequence). Trimming took off 3 bases at V and 8 bases at J, with 17 bases between the two ends. There are 14 residues in the CDR3.

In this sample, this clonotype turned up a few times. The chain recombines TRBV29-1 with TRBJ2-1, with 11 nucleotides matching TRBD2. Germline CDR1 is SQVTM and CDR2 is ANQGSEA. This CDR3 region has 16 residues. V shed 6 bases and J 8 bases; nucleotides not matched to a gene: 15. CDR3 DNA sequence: TGCAGCGTCCAGTTCTTTAGCGGGAGGGCCGTCGATGAGCAGTTCTTC. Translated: CSVQFFSGRAVDEQFF.

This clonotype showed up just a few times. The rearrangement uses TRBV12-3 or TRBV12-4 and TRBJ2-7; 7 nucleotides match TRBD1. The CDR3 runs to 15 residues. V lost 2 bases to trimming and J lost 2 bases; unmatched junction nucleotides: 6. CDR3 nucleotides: TGTGCCAGCAGTTTAAGACAGGGTTACCCCTACGAGCAGTACTTC. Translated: CASSLRQGYPYEQYF.

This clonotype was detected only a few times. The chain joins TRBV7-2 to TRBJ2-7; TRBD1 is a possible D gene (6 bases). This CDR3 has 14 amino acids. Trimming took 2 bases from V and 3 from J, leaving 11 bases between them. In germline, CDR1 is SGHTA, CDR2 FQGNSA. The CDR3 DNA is TGTGCCAGCAGCTTATCCCAGGGGTTCTACGAGCAGTACTTC. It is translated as CASSLSQGFYEQYF.

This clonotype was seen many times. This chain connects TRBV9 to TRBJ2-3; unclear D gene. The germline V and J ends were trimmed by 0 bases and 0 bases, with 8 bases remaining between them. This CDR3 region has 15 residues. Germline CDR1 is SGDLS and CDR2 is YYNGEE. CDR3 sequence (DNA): TGTGCCAGCAGCGTAGCTGGCGGAAGCACAGATACGCAGTATTTT. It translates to CASSVAGGSTDTQYF. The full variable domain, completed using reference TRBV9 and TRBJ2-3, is DSGVTQTPKHLITATGQRVTLRCSPRSGDLSVYWYQQSLDQGLQFLIQYYNGEERAKGNILERFSAQQFPDLHSELNLSSLELGDSALYFCASSVAGGSTDTQYFGPGTRLTVL.

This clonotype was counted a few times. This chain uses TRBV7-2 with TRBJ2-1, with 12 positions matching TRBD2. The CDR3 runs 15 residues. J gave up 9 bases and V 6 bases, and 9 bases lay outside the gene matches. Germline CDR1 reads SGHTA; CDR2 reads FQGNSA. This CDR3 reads CASRPSSGRVGEQFF. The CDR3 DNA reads TGTGCCAGCAGACCCTCTAGCGGGAGGGTTGGTGAGCAGTTCTTC.

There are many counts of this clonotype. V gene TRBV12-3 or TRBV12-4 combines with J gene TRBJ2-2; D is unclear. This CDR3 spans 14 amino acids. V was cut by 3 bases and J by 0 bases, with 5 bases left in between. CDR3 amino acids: CASSLSANTGELFF. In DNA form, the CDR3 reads TGTGCCAGCAGTTTGTCGGCGAACACCGGGGAGCTGTTTTTT.

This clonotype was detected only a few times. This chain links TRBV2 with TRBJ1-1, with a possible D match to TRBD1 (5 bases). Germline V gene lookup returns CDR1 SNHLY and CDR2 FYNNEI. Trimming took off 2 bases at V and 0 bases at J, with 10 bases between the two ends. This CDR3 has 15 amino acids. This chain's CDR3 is CASSEYPGLNTEAFF. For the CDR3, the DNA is TGTGCCAGCAGTGAATACCCAGGGTTGAACACTGAAGCTTTCTTT.

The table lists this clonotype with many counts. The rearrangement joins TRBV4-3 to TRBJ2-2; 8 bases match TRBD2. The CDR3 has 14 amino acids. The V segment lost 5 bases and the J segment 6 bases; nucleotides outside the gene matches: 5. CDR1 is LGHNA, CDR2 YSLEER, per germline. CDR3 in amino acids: CASSNGGAAGELFF. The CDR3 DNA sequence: TGCGCCAGCAGCAACGGGGGGGCCGCCGGGGAGCTGTTTTTT.